Listed below are T cell receptor beta chains from one sample, sequenced in a study of early T cells in non-severe SARS-CoV-2 infection. TCRdb called the 5' RACE reads again in MiXCR, with one record for every CDR3 protein. This table has some 55,000 distinct CDR3 sequences, roughly 13% appearing once. Material for sequencing was whole blood. The receptors were sampled from an adult who was a healthcare worker with PCR-confirmed SARS-CoV-2 infection or an uninfected control (not recorded which). Each CDR3 is given with its conserved first and last residue. Fields, in order: D gene, J gene, clone size, V gene, CDR3 DNA, CDR3 protein. The D gene is left open where the match is weak. Expanded clones are given a class, and other clones once, few, many or no size at all.

D: .; J: TRBJ2-3; size: .; V: TRBV11-2; DNA: TGTGCCAGCAGCTCCCAACCATCCGATACGCAGTATTTT; CDR3: CASSSQPSDTQYF
D: .; J: TRBJ1-2; size: many; V: TRBV11-2; DNA: TGTGCCAGCAGCTTAGAAGGGGACGGCTACACCTTC; CDR3: CASSLEGDGYTF
D: .; J: TRBJ1-2; size: .; V: TRBV7-2; DNA: TGTGCCAGCAGTTCAACAGGTTTCTATGGCTACACCTTC; CDR3: CASSSTGFYGYTF
D: .; J: TRBJ1-1; size: many; V: TRBV20-1; DNA: TGCAGTGCTAAAGCCCCCGACAGGAGCAACACTGAAGCTTTCTTT; CDR3: CSAKAPDRSNTEAFF
D: TRBD1; J: TRBJ1-1; size: few; V: TRBV10-3; DNA: TGTGCCTCCGGGACAGCGAACACTGAAGCTTTCTTT; CDR3: CASGTANTEAFF
D: .; J: TRBJ2-2; size: many; V: TRBV28; DNA: TGTGCCAGCAGGTCGGGGGAGAGAACCGGGGAGCTGTTTTTT; CDR3: CASRSGERTGELFF
D: .; J: TRBJ2-1; size: .; V: TRBV7-3; DNA: TGTGCCAGCAGCTTGGTGGCGGGAATCTCCTACAATGAGCAGTTCTTC; CDR3: CASSLVAGISYNEQFF
D: .; J: TRBJ1-2; size: few; V: TRBV6-1; DNA: TGTGCCAGCAGCCCAGGCATTAACTATGGCTACACCTTC; CDR3: CASSPGINYGYTF
D: TRBD1; J: TRBJ2-3; size: few; V: TRBV7-8; DNA: TGTGCCAGCAAAGGGACAGCAAAGGGCACAGATACGCAGTATTTT; CDR3: CASKGTAKGTDTQYF
D: .; J: TRBJ1-5; size: many; V: TRBV18; DNA: TGTGCCAGCTCACCCTCCTCATTGAGCAATCAGCCCCAGCATTTT; CDR3: CASSPSSLSNQPQHF